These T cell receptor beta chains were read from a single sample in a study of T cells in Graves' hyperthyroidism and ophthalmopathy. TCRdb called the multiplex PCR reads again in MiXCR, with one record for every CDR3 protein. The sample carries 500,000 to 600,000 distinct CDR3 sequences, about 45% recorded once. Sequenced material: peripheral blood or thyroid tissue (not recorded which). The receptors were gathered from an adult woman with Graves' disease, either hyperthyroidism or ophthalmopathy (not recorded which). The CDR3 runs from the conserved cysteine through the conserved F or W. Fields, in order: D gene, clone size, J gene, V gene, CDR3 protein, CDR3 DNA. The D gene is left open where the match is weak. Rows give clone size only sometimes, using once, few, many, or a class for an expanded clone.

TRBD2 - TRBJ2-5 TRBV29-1 CSLGLAGGETQYF TGCAGCTTGGGACTAGCGGGAGGAGAGACCCAGTACTTC
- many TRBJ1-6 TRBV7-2 CASSFQGLPLHF TGTGCCAGCAGCTTCCAGGGGCTCCCCCTCCACTTT
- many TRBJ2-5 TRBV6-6 CASSERHTKGETQYF TGTGCCAGCAGTGAAAGGCATACTAAGGGGGAGACCCAGTACTTC
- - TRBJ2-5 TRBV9 CASSVDLAGETQYF TGTGCCAGCAGCGTAGATCTAGCAGGAGAGACCCAGTACTTC
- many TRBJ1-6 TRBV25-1 CASSERQGKDSPLHF TGTGCCAGCAGTGAACGGCAGGGGAAGGATTCACCCCTCCACTTT
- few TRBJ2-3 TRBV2 CASSEPGPGF TGTGCCAGCAGTGAACCCGGCCCGGGTTTT
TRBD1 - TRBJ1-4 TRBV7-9 CASSSDRGLEYEKLFF TGTGCCAGCAGCTCCGACAGGGGCCTGGAGTATGAAAAACTGTTTTTT
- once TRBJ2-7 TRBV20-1 CSARFSSGHYEQYF TGCAGTGCTAGGTTTTCGAGCGGCCACTACGAGCAGTACTTC
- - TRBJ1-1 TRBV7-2 CASSLFEVPAFF TGTGCCAGCAGCTTATTTGAGGTGCCGGCTTTCTTT
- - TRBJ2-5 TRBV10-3 CAISESGQYQETQYF TGTGCCATCAGTGAGTCTGGACAGTACCAAGAGACCCAGTACTTC
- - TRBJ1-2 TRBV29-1 CSVEGAGDYGYTF TGCAGCGTTGAAGGAGCAGGAGACTATGGCTACACCTTC
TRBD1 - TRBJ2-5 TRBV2 CASSVGTVKVGTQYF TGTGCCAGCAGCGTCGGGACAGTTAAAGTTGGGACCCAGTACTTC
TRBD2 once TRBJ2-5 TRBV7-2 CASSYRLAGGSRETQYF TGTGCCAGCAGCTATCGACTAGCGGGGGGTAGCAGGGAGACCCAGTACTTC
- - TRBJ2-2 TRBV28 CASSSQGAGGELFF TGTGCCAGCAGTTCACAGGGCGCGGGCGGGGAGCTGTTTTTT
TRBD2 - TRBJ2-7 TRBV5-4 CASSWGKTSGIPLEQYF TGTGCCAGCAGCTGGGGTAAAACTAGCGGGATTCCCCTCGAGCAGTACTTC
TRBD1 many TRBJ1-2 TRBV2 CASSLGQGAGGYTF TGTGCCAGCAGCTTAGGACAGGGGGCCGGTGGCTACACCTTC
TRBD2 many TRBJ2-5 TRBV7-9 CASSPTPGLGQETQYF TGTGCCAGCAGCCCCACCCCGGGACTAGGACAAGAGACCCAGTACTTC
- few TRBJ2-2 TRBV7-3 CASSLTGESRELFF TGTGCCAGCAGCTTAACTGGAGAGTCGCGGGAGCTGTTTTTT
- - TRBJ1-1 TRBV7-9 CASSYGVAGATEAFF TGTGCCAGCAGCTACGGCGTAGCGGGGGCCACTGAAGCTTTCTTT
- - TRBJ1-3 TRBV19 CASSWGPEAGNTIYF TGTGCCAGTAGTTGGGGGCCTGAAGCTGGAAACACCATATATTTT
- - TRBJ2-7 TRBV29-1 CSVEDSGEQYF TGCAGCGTTGAAGATTCAGGCGAGCAGTACTTC
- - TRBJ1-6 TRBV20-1 CSARDGHEPRPLHF TGCAGTGCTAGAGATGGGCACGAACCCCGTCCCCTCCACTTT
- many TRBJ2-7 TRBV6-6 CASSPRAPYEQYF TGTGCCAGCAGTCCTCGGGCTCCCTACGAGCAGTACTTC
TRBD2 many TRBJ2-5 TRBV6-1 CASSEGGTSGAAGTQYF TGTGCCAGCAGTGAAGGTGGGACTAGCGGGGCTGCGGGGACCCAGTACTTC
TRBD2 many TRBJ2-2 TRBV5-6 CASSPFAGGPTGELFF TGTGCCAGCAGCCCCTTTGCGGGAGGGCCTACCGGGGAGCTGTTTTTT
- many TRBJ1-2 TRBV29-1 CSGTGSLGYTF TGCAGCGGTACAGGGTCCCTCGGCTACACCTTC
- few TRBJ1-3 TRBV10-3 CASSELGGGNTIYF TGTGCCAGCTCAGAGTTGGGAGGTGGAAACACCATATATTTT
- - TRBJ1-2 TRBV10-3 CAISDASGNYGYTF TGTGCCATCAGTGACGCCAGCGGTAACTATGGCTACACCTTC
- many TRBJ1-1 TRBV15 CATSRDRGGNTEAFF TGTGCCACCAGCAGAGATAGGGGGGGTAACACTGAAGCTTTCTTT
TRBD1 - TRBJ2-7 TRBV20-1 CSAQTGRHEQYF TGCAGTGCCCAGACAGGGAGACACGAGCAGTACTTC
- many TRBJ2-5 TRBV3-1 CASSRTSETQYF TGTGCCAGCAGCCGGACTTCAGAGACCCAGTACTTC
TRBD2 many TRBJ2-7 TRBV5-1 CASSFNAGRDEQYF TGCGCCAGCAGCTTTAATGCAGGGAGGGACGAGCAGTACTTC
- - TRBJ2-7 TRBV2 CASSDRTANYEQYF TGTGCCAGCAGTGACAGGACGGCCAACTACGAGCAGTACTTC
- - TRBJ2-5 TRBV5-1 CASSWVGTQYF TGCGCCAGCAGCTGGGTTGGGACCCAGTACTTC
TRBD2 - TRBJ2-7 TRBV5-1 CASSSLGASGSPYF TGCGCCAGCAGCTCCCTGGGGGCTAGCGGGAGTCCGTACTTC
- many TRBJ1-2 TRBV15 CATSIRTVGGYTF TGTGCCACCAGCATCCGGACAGTTGGTGGCTACACCTTC
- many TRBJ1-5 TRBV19 CASSPIGGSNQPQHF TGTGCCAGTAGTCCCATAGGGGGGAGCAATCAGCCCCAGCATTTT
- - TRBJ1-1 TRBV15 CATSRPVNTEAFF TGTGCCACTTCCCGGCCAGTGAACACTGAAGCTTTCTTT
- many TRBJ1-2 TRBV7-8 CASSLAARGRRNYGYTF TGTGCCAGCAGCTTAGCGGCCAGGGGCCGTCGGAACTATGGCTACACCTTC
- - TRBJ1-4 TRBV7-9 CASSAATGTNEKLFF TGTGCCAGCAGCGCCGCGACGGGAACTAATGAAAAACTGTTTTTT
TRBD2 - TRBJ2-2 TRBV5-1 CASSLVGLAGFTGELFF TGCGCCAGCAGCTTGGTCGGACTAGCGGGATTCACCGGGGAGCTGTTTTTT
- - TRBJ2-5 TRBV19 CAPGTAGVETQYF TGTGCTCCAGGGACCGCAGGTGTAGAGACCCAGTACTTC
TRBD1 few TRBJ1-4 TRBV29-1 CSVEDGTGGEKLFF TGCAGCGTTGAAGATGGGACAGGGGGCGAAAAACTGTTTTTT
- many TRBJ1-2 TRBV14 CASSLHGRNYGYTF TGTGCCAGCAGCCTCCATGGGCGGAACTATGGCTACACCTTC